This is a list of T cell receptor beta chains from one sample in a study of T cell responses to AZD1222 COVID-19 vaccine. TCRdb's table, derived via immunoSEQ multiplex PCR, lists solely in-frame clones and lacks some. The table shows under 140,000 clones, with approximately 90% occurring only once. The material sequenced was peripheral blood, taken on day 0 of AZD1222 vaccination. These receptors were taken from an adult in good health. The CDR3 runs from the conserved cysteine through the conserved F or W. Fields, in order: V gene, clone size, J gene, CDR3 protein. Size tells how often a clone was seen (once, few, many) or the class of an expanded clone, and some rows leave it out.

v_gene: TRBV7-8
abundance: .
j_gene: TRBJ2-7
CDR3aa: CASSYWDQAYEQYF

v_gene: TRBV3-1/TRBV3-2
abundance: .
j_gene: TRBJ1-3
CDR3aa: CASSQDWQGRNTIYF

v_gene: TRBV3-1/TRBV3-2
abundance: .
j_gene: TRBJ2-7
CDR3aa: CASSHSYEQYF

v_gene: TRBV7-2
abundance: .
j_gene: TRBJ1-2
CDR3aa: CASSVRVGRQGVSNYGYTF

v_gene: TRBV7-6
abundance: .
j_gene: TRBJ2-7
CDR3aa: CASSSQGAMEQYF

v_gene: TRBV10-2
abundance: .
j_gene: TRBJ1-1
CDR3aa: CASLGNTEAFF

v_gene: TRBV30
abundance: .
j_gene: TRBJ1-1
CDR3aa: CACPFRTDGTEAFF

v_gene: TRBV5-4
abundance: .
j_gene: TRBJ1-2
CDR3aa: CASSDLTGPNYGYTF

v_gene: TRBV10-2
abundance: .
j_gene: TRBJ2-5
CDR3aa: CASRPDRGGTQYF

v_gene: TRBV5-1
abundance: .
j_gene: TRBJ2-1
CDR3aa: CASSSTGRGDEQFF

v_gene: TRBV19
abundance: .
j_gene: TRBJ2-1
CDR3aa: CASRDSGRITYNEQFF

v_gene: TRBV3-1/TRBV3-2
abundance: .
j_gene: TRBJ2-1
CDR3aa: CASSHSGSGDNEQFF

v_gene: TRBV5-1
abundance: .
j_gene: TRBJ1-1
CDR3aa: CASSGTPNTEAFF

v_gene: TRBV7-9
abundance: .
j_gene: TRBJ1-2
CDR3aa: CASSFGQPSNYGYTF

v_gene: TRBV5-1
abundance: .
j_gene: TRBJ1-4
CDR3aa: CASSLVLNEKLFF

v_gene: TRBV9
abundance: .
j_gene: TRBJ1-2
CDR3aa: CASSVAGDRGLGYGYTF

v_gene: TRBV2
abundance: .
j_gene: TRBJ2-4
CDR3aa: CASSGQTNIQYF

v_gene: TRBV6-5
abundance: few
j_gene: TRBJ2-3
CDR3aa: CASTGGSGGADTQYF

v_gene: TRBV29-1
abundance: .
j_gene: TRBJ1-3
CDR3aa: CSVSDRRGNTIYF

v_gene: TRBV19
abundance: .
j_gene: TRBJ2-2
CDR3aa: CASRDRGLNTGELFF

v_gene: TRBV28
abundance: .
j_gene: TRBJ1-5
CDR3aa: CASSNGQGPYSNQPQHF

v_gene: TRBV10-2
abundance: .
j_gene: TRBJ1-3
CDR3aa: CASSPQGLGNTIYF

v_gene: TRBV5-1
abundance: once
j_gene: TRBJ1-1
CDR3aa: CASSLSSSHGNTEAFF

v_gene: TRBV6-6
abundance: .
j_gene: TRBJ1-5
CDR3aa: CASSSTGGYNQPQHF

v_gene: TRBV7-9
abundance: .
j_gene: TRBJ1-1
CDR3aa: CASSKQENTEAFF

v_gene: TRBV21-1
abundance: .
j_gene: TRBJ1-5
CDR3aa: CASTETDRVGQPQHF

v_gene: TRBV11-2
abundance: .
j_gene: TRBJ1-3
CDR3aa: CASSSSGASSGNTIYF

v_gene: TRBV5-5
abundance: few
j_gene: TRBJ2-1
CDR3aa: CASSLWDEQFF